A single sample gave rise to the 30 T cell receptor beta chains below, sequenced in a study of cytomegalovirus exposure and HLA in healthy donors. It was with 60 Vbeta and 13 Jbeta primers that the PCR ran. Produced via immunoSEQ multiplex PCR; TCRdb's table is partial and in-frame only. The top ten clones hold approximately 1.5% of a sample with tens of thousands of clones, over 70% of them seen once. The specimen was PBMCs. These receptors were obtained from a man aged 40-50 years in good health and CMV-seronegative.

V and J are TRBV18 and TRBJ1-1; D is possibly TRBD1 (6 bases). Germline CDR1 reads KGHSH; CDR2 reads LQKENI. V lost 6 bases, J lost 2 bases, and 22 bases lay in between. This CDR3 contains 17 residues. CDR3 residues: CASSLRSLGGHNTEAFF. CDR3 DNA: TGTGCCAGCTCCCTAAGGAGCTTAGGGGGACATAACACTGAAGCTTTCTTT.

The V call is TRBV19, the J call TRBJ1-2; 9 bases fit TRBD1. V lost 9 bases to trimming and J lost 2 bases; unmatched junction nucleotides: 10. This CDR3 has 15 amino acids. Germline V lookup: CDR1 LNHDA, CDR2 SQIVND (reference sequence). The CDR3 nucleotides read TGTGCCAGCAGAACTACAGGGGGCGCAAACTATGGCTACACCTTC. This sequence encodes CASRTTGGANYGYTF.

The chain has TRBV10-3 and TRBJ2-2; D is possibly TRBD1 (5 bases). The germline CDR1 and CDR2 sequences are ENHRY and SYGVKD. The CDR3 is 15 residues long. V lost 4 bases, J lost 5 bases, and 14 bases lay in between. The CDR3 bases are TGTGCCATCAGTGGCGGCAGTCAGGGAACCGGGGAGCTGTTTTTT. Its translation is CAISGGSQGTGELFF.

This chain joins TRBV2 and TRBJ1-2, with D uncertain. Germline V gives CDR1 SNHLY, CDR2 FYNNEI. This CDR3 region has 13 residues. V lost 3 bases and J lost 4, with 9 bases in between. CDR3 sequence reads: CASSEVQTYGYTF. The CDR3 DNA follows: TGTGCCAGCAGTGAGGTACAGACCTATGGCTACACCTTC.

The chain uses TRBV2 and TRBJ2-2, with D perhaps matching TRBD2 (6 bases). Germline CDR1 SNHLY, CDR2 FYNNEI. The CDR3 is 14 residues long. Deletions cut 7 bases from V and 5 bases from J, with 14 bases between. CDR3: CASKRDFRTGELFF. The CDR3 nucleotides are TGTGCCAGCAAACGGGACTTCCGAACCGGGGAGCTGTTTTTT.

This clone was recorded once. The CDR3 DNA sequence: TGTGCCAGCAGTTTACTATCCAAGCCCCAGCATTTT. This translates into CASSLLSKPQHF. The chain recombines TRBV28 with TRBJ1-5, with D unresolved. The CDR3 is made up of 12 amino acids. Germline CDR1 reads MDHEN; CDR2 reads SYDVKM. Trimming shortened V by 2 bases and J by 8 bases, and 7 bases separated the two germline ends. Together with reference TRBV28 and TRBJ1-5, the CDR3 gives the full variable domain: DVKVTQSSRYLVKRTGEKVFLECVQDMDHENMFWYRQDPGLGLRLIYFSYDVKMKEKGDIPEGYSVSREKKERFSLILESASTNQTSMYLCASSLLSKPQHFGDGTRLSIL.

J is TRBJ1-1 and V is TRBV30; D is possibly TRBD1 (5 bases). Between the trimmed V and J ends, which lost 8 bases and 5 bases, there was a span of 9 bases. The length of the CDR3 is 10 residues. Germline V gives CDR1 GTSNPN, CDR2 SVGIG (reference sequence). The chain's CDR3 is CAGTRTEAFF. CDR3 in DNA: TGTGCCGGGACGAGGACTGAAGCTTTCTTT.

V is TRBV19 and J is TRBJ2-5; no definite D call. CDR1 is LNHDA, CDR2 SQIVND, per germline (reference sequence). V was cut by 1 base and J by 5 bases, with 11 bases left in between. CDR3 size: 14 residues. For the CDR3, the DNA is TGTGCCAGTAGTATAGGGGCCTCCTCGGAGACCCAGTACTTC. This sequence encodes CASSIGASSETQYF. The variable domain in full, with the rest retrieved from reference TRBV19 and TRBJ2-5, is DGGITQSPKYLFRKEGQNVTLSCEQNLNHDAMYWYRQDPGQGLRLIYYSQIVNDFQKGDIAEGYSVSREKKESFPLTVTSAQKNPTAFYLCASSIGASSETQYFGPGTRLLVL.

V gene TRBV7-9 combines with J gene TRBJ2-2, with D perhaps TRBD1 (5 bases). The CDR3 contains 15 residues. Trimming removed 1 base from V and 4 bases from J, with 10 bases in between. Germline V CDR1 and CDR2: SEHNR, FQNEAQ (reference sequence). As DNA, the CDR3 is TGTGCCAGCAGCTTAGGGGGCGCGAGCACCGGGGAGCTGTTTTTT. Amino acid sequence: CASSLGGASTGELFF.

The chain recombines TRBV11-3 with TRBJ2-3, with D uncertain. V dropped 3 bases and J dropped 0 bases, with 10 bases sitting between them. The CDR3 is 15 amino acids. Germline loops: CDR1 SGHNT, CDR2 YENEEA. Here the CDR3 reads CASSLFGSSTDTQYF. DNA of the CDR3: TGTGCCAGCAGCTTGTTTGGCAGTAGCACAGATACGCAGTATTTT.

This clone was counted between two and nine times. The V call is TRBV7-9, the J call TRBJ2-5, with D possibly being TRBD2 (5 bases). Trimming removed 4 bases from V and 2 bases from J, with 17 bases in between. The CDR3 contains 16 residues. The germline V gene has CDR1 SEHNR and CDR2 FQNEAQ (reference sequence). The CDR3 bases are TGTGCCAGCAGCTCCGCAATTGTAAGCGGACAAGAGACCCAGTACTTC. Its protein is CASSSAIVSGQETQYF.

The chain carries TRBV19 and TRBJ1-5; 9 positions match TRBD1. This CDR3 has 14 residues. CDR1 is LNHDA, CDR2 SQIVND, per germline (reference sequence). J gave up 6 bases and V 5 bases, and 5 bases lay outside the gene matches. The CDR3 spells CASSLTGGVQPQHF. In DNA form, the CDR3 reads TGTGCCAGTAGTTTAACAGGGGGCGTTCAGCCCCAGCATTTT.

This clone was recorded once. This chain connects TRBV5-1 to TRBJ1-4; TRBD1 matches 9 bases. The V segment lost 4 bases and the J segment 8 bases; nucleotides outside the gene matches: 12. Germline V lookup: CDR1 SGHRS, CDR2 YFSETQ. This CDR3 contains 16 residues. This chain's CDR3 is CASSPREGTGYEKLFF. The DNA for the CDR3 is TGCGCCAGCAGCCCCCGAGAGGGGACAGGGTACGAAAAACTGTTTTTT.

V gene TRBV10-1 combines with J gene TRBJ2-2; D is possibly TRBD1 (6 bases). Trimming cost V 6 bases and J 6 bases, with 8 bases left between them. The CDR3 contains 12 residues. Germline CDR1 is WNHNN and CDR2 is SYGVQD (reference sequence). The CDR3, as DNA: TGCGCCAGCAGAGGGGGTGCCGGGGAGCTGTTTTTT. It yields the protein CASRGGAGELFF.

The chain couples TRBV12-5 to TRBJ2-1; 14 bases agree with TRBD2. V lost 1 base, J lost 7 bases, and 3 bases stayed unmatched. The CDR3 contains 16 residues. CDR1 and CDR2 from the germline V gene are LGHNT and FRNRAP. The CDR3 nucleotides read TGTGCTAGTGGTTTGGCGGGACTAGCGGGAGATAATGAGCAGTTCTTC. It translates to CASGLAGLAGDNEQFF. The full variable domain, completed using reference TRBV12-5 and TRBJ2-1, is DARVTQTPRHKVTEMGQEVTMRCQPILGHNTVFWYRQTMMQGLELLAYFRNRAPLDDSGMPKDRFSAEMPDATLATLKIQPSEPRDSAVYFCASGLAGLAGDNEQFFGPGTRLTVL.

The DNA for the CDR3 is TGTGCCAGTAGTACCACCACGAGCGCGTCAAGATATCCCAATGAGCAGTTCTTC. Translating it yields CASSTTTSASRYPNEQFF. The chain joins TRBV19 to TRBJ2-1; D unresolved. Deletions cut 4 bases from V and 6 bases from J, with 25 bases between. CDR1 LNHDA and CDR2 SQIVND come from the germline V gene (reference sequence). This CDR3 contains 18 residues.

This chain joins TRBV25-1 and TRBJ1-5; D is unclear. The CDR3 has 15 residues. Germline loops: CDR1 MGHDK, CDR2 SYGVNS. The ends were cut back, 2 bases at V and 0 bases at J, with 8 bases in the middle. This chain's CDR3 is CASSESTYSNQPQHF. The CDR3 region has the DNA TGTGCCAGCAGTGAAAGCACCTATAGCAATCAGCCCCAGCATTTT.

Notes on this clone: At one end the junction does not follow the germline gene, possibly because of a read error. The chain has TRBV4-1 and TRBJ1-1, with D possibly TRBD1 on 6 matching bases. Germline-derived CDR1 and CDR2 are MGHRA and YSYEKL. This CDR3 is built from 13 residues. DNA for the CDR3: TGCGCCAGCAGCCAACTCCGGGACACAGAAGCTTTCTTT. Residues: CASSQLRDTEAFF.

This chain joins TRBV19 and TRBJ1-2, with D perhaps matching TRBD1 (6 bases). Trimming took 6 bases from V and 6 from J, leaving 11 bases between them. CDR1 is LNHDA, CDR2 SQIVND, per germline (reference sequence). This CDR3 is 12 amino acids long. The CDR3 region is CASRQGLHGYTF. The CDR3 bases are TGTGCCAGTAGACAGGGTCTTCATGGCTACACCTTC.

The genes are TRBV6-5 and TRBJ2-7; 7 bases fit TRBD1. Germline-derived CDR1 and CDR2 are MNHEY and SVGAGI. The CDR3 extends over 14 amino acids. Losses at the gene ends were 7 bases for V and 4 bases for J; bases not matched to a gene: 10. The CDR3 DNA reads as TGTGCCAGCAAAACCTCGACAGGGTGGTACGAGCAGTACTTC. It codes for CASKTSTGWYEQYF.

This chain links TRBV13 with TRBJ1-3; 7 positions agree with TRBD1. The CDR3 totals 16 residues. V lost 5 bases to trimming and J lost 3 bases; unmatched junction nucleotides: 10. CDR1 is PRHDT and CDR2 is FYEKMQ in the germline V gene (reference sequence). CDR3 loop: CASSLTGVAFGNTIYF. The CDR3 nucleotides read TGTGCCAGCAGCCTTACAGGGGTGGCTTTTGGAAACACCATATATTTT.

CDR3 DNA: TGCGCCAGCAGCTGGGGGGCCCGAACCCGGGCTAGAGGGGGGGCCTACGAGCAGTACTTC. Translating it yields CASSWGARTRARGGAYEQYF. The chain joins TRBV5-1 to TRBJ2-7, with D possibly being TRBD2 (7 bases). The germline V and J ends were trimmed by 3 bases and 2 bases, with 30 bases remaining between them. Per the germline V gene, CDR1 is SGHRS and CDR2 is YFSETQ. This CDR3 is 20 amino acids long.

This clone appeared a single time. The chain uses TRBV4-1 and TRBJ2-3; tentatively, D is TRBD2 (5 bases). Germline loops: CDR1 MGHRA, CDR2 YSYEKL. CDR3 length: 14 residues. V was clipped by 1 base and J by 1 base, with 6 bases between them. CDR3 sequence (DNA): TGCGCCAGCAGCCAAGGTAGCGGCACAGATACGCAGTATTTT. This codes for CASSQGSGTDTQYF.

This chain joins TRBV29-1 and TRBJ2-3; the D is unclear. Germline V gene sequence: CDR1 SQVTM, CDR2 ANQGSEA. Deletions cut 7 bases from V and 2 bases from J, with 16 bases between. The length of the CDR3 is 14 residues. The CDR3 protein is CSAVRSSPTDTQYF. CDR3 coding DNA: TGCAGCGCCGTACGTAGCAGCCCCACAGATACGCAGTATTTT.

The chain links TRBV30 to TRBJ2-2; 7 nucleotides line up with TRBD2. CDR1 and CDR2 (germline): GTSNPN, SVGIG (reference sequence). The V and J ends lost 0 bases and 6 bases, in that order; junction bases with no gene match: 10. The CDR3 is made up of 16 amino acids. CDR3 amino acids: CAWSVRGGSLSGELFF. CDR3 coding DNA: TGTGCCTGGAGTGTACGGGGCGGGAGTCTGTCCGGGGAGCTGTTTTTT.

This clone came up once. The chain has TRBV18 and TRBJ1-5; tentatively, D is TRBD1 (6 bases). CDR3 length: 16 residues. Trimming took 6 bases from V and 0 from J, leaving 15 bases between them. Per germline, CDR1 KGHSH and CDR2 LQKENI. Written as DNA, the CDR3 is TGTGCCAGCTCCCAACAGGACAGCTATAGCAATCAGCCCCAGCATTTT. Its protein product is CASSQQDSYSNQPQHF.

The chain combines TRBV19 with TRBJ2-1; 7 nucleotides line up with TRBD1. The junction had 8 bases not matched to a gene; V was cut back by 5 bases and J by 7 bases. This CDR3 is 14 amino acids long. Germline lookup yields CDR1 LNHDA and CDR2 SQIVND (reference sequence). CDR3 in amino acids: CASSAQGSGNEQFF. The CDR3 bases are TGTGCCAGTAGTGCACAGGGGTCGGGAAATGAGCAGTTCTTC.

This clone was seen only once. The chain carries TRBV7-9 and TRBJ1-1; no firm D call. The CDR3 has 14 residues. V was pared by 1 base and J by 8 bases, with 14 bases between. Germline values: CDR1 SEHNR, CDR2 FQNEAQ (reference sequence). CDR3 nucleotides: TGTGCCAGCAGCTTAGAGGTAGCGTTAAAGGAAGCTTTCTTT. As protein: CASSLEVALKEAFF.

This clone was seen just once. A read error may account for a junction end that differs from germline. The rearrangement links TRBV27 to TRBJ1-3, with D possibly TRBD1 on 6 matching bases. CDR1 and CDR2 (germline): MNHEY, SMNVEV (reference sequence). The CDR3 is 13 amino acids. As DNA, the CDR3 is TGTGCCAGCAGTCCGACAGGTGGATACACCATATATTTT. Translation gives CASSPTGGYTIYF.

The gene calls are TRBV25-1 and TRBJ1-4, with a weak D call TRBD1 (6 bases). The germline V gene has CDR1 MGHDK and CDR2 SYGVNS. V lost 6 bases and J 11 bases, leaving 16 bases between the germline ends. CDR3 length equals 13 residues. The CDR3: CASSEAVGAKLFF. The DNA of the CDR3 is TGTGCCAGCAGCGAAGCAGTGGGGGCTAAACTGTTTTTT.